The 6 T cell receptor beta chains below come from one sample, sequenced in a study of shared clonotypes between healthy human individuals. Sequencing used immunoSEQ multiplex PCR; TCRdb keeps in-frame clones, though not all of them. The sample contains some 92,000 clones, about 45% of which appear only once. The sample was PBMCs. The receptor source for this set is a woman between 35 and 50 years old in good health. Some clones in this sample may be carry-over from other donors' samples.

Details on this clone: One end of the junction varies from germline; a read error may be responsible. The chain joins TRBV30 to TRBJ2-4, with 7 bases lining up with TRBD1. The germline gives CDR1 GTSNPN, CDR2 SVGIG (reference sequence). The CDR3 loop spans 15 amino acids. The CDR3 region is CAWSSLRAGGNIQCF. CDR3 bases: TGTGCCTGGAGTTCCCTAAGGGCAGGGGGAAACATTCAGTGCTTC. Full variable domain (missing parts from reference TRBV30 and TRBJ2-4): SQTIHQWPATLVQPVGSPLSLECTVEGTSNPNLYWYRQAAGRGLQLLFYSVGIGQISSEVPQNLSASRPQDRQFILSSKKLLLSDSGFYLCAWSSLRAGGNIQCFGAGTRLSVL.

J is TRBJ2-7 and V is TRBV5-1; D may match TRBD1 or TRBD2 (6 bases each). This CDR3 spans 15 amino acids. From germline, CDR1 is SGHRS and CDR2 YFSETQ. Trimming stripped 4 bases from V and 2 bases from J, with 16 bases between. CDR3 loop: CASSRDGGQTYEQYF. The DNA for the CDR3 is TGCGCCAGCAGCCGGGATGGGGGGCAAACCTACGAGCAGTACTTC.

This clone was observed a single time. The V and J genes are TRBV5-6 and TRBJ1-5; 10 bases align to TRBD1. V shed 3 bases, J shed 7 bases, and the junction held 10 bases outside the gene matches. This CDR3 spans 16 amino acids. The germline V gene has CDR1 SGHDT and CDR2 YYEEEE. The CDR3: CASSSRQGAFRQPQHF. CDR3 in DNA: TGTGCCAGCAGCTCTAGACAGGGGGCTTTTAGACAGCCCCAGCATTTT. The full variable domain, its missing parts supplied by reference TRBV5-6 and TRBJ1-5, is DAGVTQSPTHLIKTRGQQVTLRCSPKSGHDTVSWYQQALGQGPQFIFQYYEEEERQRGNFPDRFSGHQFPNYSSELNVNALLLGDSALYLCASSSRQGAFRQPQHFGDGTRLSIL.

This clone was counted a few times. This sequence is one base from a far larger clone and is likely a read error. The sample carries other DNA sequences with the same CDR3. This sequence joins TRBV29-1 and TRBJ2-5; the match to TRBD2 covers 13 bases. V lost 4 bases and J lost 2; bases outside the gene matches: 1. CDR1 SQVTM and CDR2 ANQGSEA come from the germline V gene. The CDR3 sequence is 14 residues long. The CDR3 DNA reads as TGCAGCGTTGGGGGACTAGCGGGACAAGAGACCCAGTACTTC. It codes for CSVGGLAGQETQYF. Filled out from reference TRBV29-1 and TRBJ2-5, the complete variable domain reads SAVISQKPSRDICQRGTSLTIQCQVDSQVTMMFWYRQQPGQSLTLIATANQGSEATYESGFVIDKFPISRPNLTFSTLTVSNMSPEDSSIYLCSVGGLAGQETQYFGPGTRLLVL.

The chain carries TRBV9 and TRBJ2-1; 9 nucleotides match TRBD2. J lost 5 bases, V lost 4 bases, and 7 bases had no gene match. Germline values: CDR1 SGDLS, CDR2 YYNGEE. The CDR3 is 15 amino acids. CDR3 protein: CASSTLAGLNNEQFF. CDR3 sequence (DNA): TGTGCCAGCAGCACACTAGCGGGTCTTAACAATGAGCAGTTCTTC. The variable domain in full, with the rest retrieved from reference TRBV9 and TRBJ2-1, is DSGVTQTPKHLITATGQRVTLRCSPRSGDLSVYWYQQSLDQGLQFLIQYYNGEERAKGNILERFSAQQFPDLHSELNLSSLELGDSALYFCASSTLAGLNNEQFFGPGTRLTVL.

The rearrangement links TRBV5-4 to TRBJ1-2; a possible D gene is TRBD1 (6 bases). Germline V gene sequence: CDR1 SGHNT, CDR2 YYREEE (reference sequence). The CDR3 consists of 12 residues. Trimming shortened V by 3 bases and J by 8 bases, and 11 bases separated the two germline ends. The CDR3, as DNA: TGTGCCAGCAGCTCCATTGACAGGGGCTACACCTTC. It is translated as CASSSIDRGYTF. Full variable domain (remainder filled in from reference TRBV5-4 and TRBJ1-2): ETGVTQSPTHLIKTRGQQVTLRCSSQSGHNTVSWYQQALGQGPQFIFQYYREEENGRGNFPPRFSGLQFPNYSSELNVNALELDDSALYLCASSSIDRGYTFGSGTRLTVV.